A selection of T cell receptor beta chains follows, all from one sample in a study of blood T cell repertoires in COVID-19. Libraries were prepared by immunoSEQ multiplex PCR; TCRdb keeps only in-frame clonotypes and omits some of them. The sample holds some 190,000 clones; approximately 86% are singletons and the top ten take about 1.1%. The sample taken for sequencing was peripheral blood. These receptors were obtained from a man under 40 with acute or convalescent COVID-19. Each CDR3 is given with its conserved first and last residue. Fields, in order: D gene, clone size, J gene, V gene, CDR3 protein, CDR3 DNA. D genes are given only for firm matches. A clone size is listed for some rows: how often the clone was seen (once, few, many), or a class if it is expanded.

D: NA
size: NA
J: TRBJ1-3
V: TRBV6-1
CDR3: CASSEWGRGNTIYF
DNA: TGTGCCAGCAGTGAATGGGGCCGTGGAAACACCATATATTTT

D: TRBD1
size: NA
J: TRBJ1-6
V: TRBV27
CDR3: CASSAQRTGAQVSPLHF
DNA: TGTGCCAGCAGTGCCCAGCGGACAGGGGCGCAGGTGTCACCCCTCCACTTT

D: NA
size: NA
J: TRBJ1-2
V: TRBV18
CDR3: CASSPPGPLYGYTF
DNA: TGTGCCAGCTCACCACCGGGGCCCCTCTATGGCTACACCTTC

D: NA
size: NA
J: TRBJ2-7
V: TRBV19
CDR3: CASSRLVSSEQYF
DNA: TGTGCCAGTAGTAGGCTAGTCTCGAGCGAGCAGTACTTC

D: TRBD1
size: NA
J: TRBJ2-7
V: TRBV7-6
CDR3: CASSFRTGPDGEQYF
DNA: TGTGCCAGCAGCTTCCGGACAGGGCCAGACGGGGAGCAGTACTTC

D: NA
size: NA
J: TRBJ1-3
V: TRBV28
CDR3: CASSPRGRTGNTIYF
DNA: TGTGCCAGCAGTCCCCGAGGGAGGACTGGAAACACCATATATTTT

D: NA
size: NA
J: TRBJ2-5
V: TRBV15
CDR3: CATSMSQETQYF
DNA: TGTGCCACCAGCATGAGCCAAGAGACCCAGTACTTC

D: NA
size: NA
J: TRBJ1-5
V: TRBV7-8
CDR3: CASSVRDQPQHF
DNA: TGTGCCAGCTCGGTCCGGGATCAGCCCCAGCATTTT

D: TRBD1
size: NA
J: TRBJ2-6
V: TRBV18
CDR3: CASSPQGVGANVLTF
DNA: TGTGCCAGCTCCCCACAGGGGGTCGGGGCCAACGTCCTGACTTTC

D: NA
size: once
J: TRBJ1-4
V: TRBV29-1
CDR3: CSVSSTVDGEKLFF
DNA: TGCAGCGTGAGTTCGACAGTAGATGGTGAAAAACTGTTTTTT

D: NA
size: NA
J: TRBJ1-1
V: TRBV20-1
CDR3: CSASDGRGAFF
DNA: TGCAGTGCTAGTGACGGAAGAGGAGCTTTCTTT

D: NA
size: NA
J: TRBJ2-3
V: TRBV24-1
CDR3: CATSEAGVGTDTQYF
DNA: TGTGCCACCAGTGAGGCGGGCGTTGGCACAGATACGCAGTATTTT

D: TRBD1
size: few
J: TRBJ1-2
V: TRBV19
CDR3: CASSIQGAPDYGYTF
DNA: TGTGCCAGTAGTATTCAGGGGGCCCCGGACTATGGCTACACCTTC

D: NA
size: NA
J: TRBJ1-3
V: TRBV6-5
CDR3: CASRGYSGNTIYF
DNA: TGTGCCAGCCGAGGGTACTCTGGAAACACCATATATTTT

D: TRBD1
size: NA
J: TRBJ2-5
V: TRBV6-6
CDR3: CASSRAGTGSEETQYF
DNA: TGTGCCAGCAGTCGAGCCGGGACAGGGTCTGAAGAGACCCAGTACTTC

D: TRBD1
size: NA
J: TRBJ1-1
V: TRBV3-1/TRBV3-2
CDR3: CASGQTGSEAFF
DNA: TGTGCCAGCGGTCAGACAGGGTCTGAAGCTTTCTTT

D: TRBD1
size: NA
J: TRBJ2-7
V: TRBV6-5
CDR3: CASSYSGTGGWEQYF
DNA: TGTGCCAGCAGTTACTCCGGGACAGGGGGGTGGGAGCAGTACTTC

D: NA
size: once
J: TRBJ1-5
V: TRBV11-2
CDR3: CASSLFTGGADQPQHF
DNA: TGTGCCAGCAGCTTATTTACGGGGGGCGCCGATCAGCCCCAGCATTTT

D: TRBD2
size: NA
J: TRBJ2-3
V: TRBV5-1
CDR3: CASSSLGLAGGALTDTQYF
DNA: TGCGCCAGCAGCTCGCTAGGTCTAGCGGGAGGCGCCCTCACAGATACGCAGTATTTT

D: NA
size: once
J: TRBJ1-1
V: TRBV9
CDR3: CASSVGAGNTEAFF
DNA: TGTGCCAGCAGCGTCGGCGCGGGAAACACTGAAGCTTTCTTT

D: NA
size: NA
J: TRBJ1-5
V: TRBV7-8
CDR3: CASSKHDQPQHF
DNA: TGTGCCAGCAGCAAACACGATCAGCCCCAGCATTTT

D: TRBD1
size: NA
J: TRBJ1-2
V: TRBV12-3/TRBV12-4
CDR3: CASSQGQGDGYTF
DNA: TGTGCCAGCAGCCAGGGACAGGGGGATGGCTACACCTTC

D: TRBD1
size: once
J: TRBJ2-7
V: TRBV19
CDR3: CASSKQGTPSYEQYF
DNA: TGTGCCAGTAGCAAACAGGGGACGCCGTCCTACGAGCAGTACTTC

D: NA
size: once
J: TRBJ1-1
V: TRBV19
CDR3: CASVDIWEGMNTEAFF
DNA: TGTGCCAGTGTTGACATTTGGGAGGGGATGAACACTGAAGCTTTCTTT

D: TRBD1
size: NA
J: TRBJ1-2
V: TRBV5-1
CDR3: CASTSTGSPDYGYTF
DNA: TGCGCCAGCACCTCGACAGGGTCCCCTGACTATGGCTACACCTTC

D: NA
size: NA
J: TRBJ1-5
V: TRBV7-9
CDR3: CASSPGETSNQPQHF
DNA: TGTGCCAGCAGCCCCGGGGAGACGAGCAATCAGCCCCAGCATTTT

D: TRBD2
size: NA
J: TRBJ2-3
V: TRBV5-1
CDR3: CASSPHGGGTDTQYF
DNA: TGCGCCAGCAGCCCCCATGGGGGGGGCACAGATACGCAGTATTTT

D: NA
size: NA
J: TRBJ1-1
V: TRBV27
CDR3: CASSSQGFRLTEAFF
DNA: TGTGCCAGCAGTTCGCAGGGGTTCAGGTTGACTGAAGCTTTCTTT

D: TRBD1
size: NA
J: TRBJ2-3
V: TRBV11-2
CDR3: CASSFGDRGGQDTQYF
DNA: TGTGCCAGCAGCTTCGGGGACAGGGGAGGACAGGATACGCAGTATTTT

D: NA
size: NA
J: TRBJ1-5
V: TRBV28
CDR3: CASSLLTEDQPQHF
DNA: TGTGCCAGCAGTTTACTAACGGAGGATCAGCCCCAGCATTTT

D: TRBD1
size: once
J: TRBJ1-4
V: TRBV19
CDR3: CASRSRDRAEKLFF
DNA: TGTGCCAGTAGGTCCCGGGACAGGGCCGAAAAACTGTTTTTT

D: NA
size: NA
J: TRBJ2-5
V: TRBV9
CDR3: CASSVSPGWKETQYF
DNA: TGTGCCAGCAGCGTATCACCGGGATGGAAAGAGACCCAGTACTTC

D: NA
size: NA
J: TRBJ1-1
V: TRBV5-4
CDR3: CASSWQLNTEAFF
DNA: TGTGCCAGCAGCTGGCAGTTGAACACTGAAGCTTTCTTT

D: NA
size: NA
J: TRBJ2-5
V: TRBV6-5
CDR3: CASSYSGAGETQYF
DNA: TGTGCCAGCAGTTACTCGGGGGCAGGAGAGACCCAGTACTTC

D: NA
size: NA
J: TRBJ1-5
V: TRBV4-1
CDR3: CASSQVGGDSNQPQHF
DNA: TGCGCCAGCAGCCAAGTCGGCGGGGATAGCAATCAGCCCCAGCATTTT

D: NA
size: NA
J: TRBJ1-2
V: TRBV3-1/TRBV3-2
CDR3: CASSQEIGGGYGYTF
DNA: TGTGCCAGCAGCCAAGAAATAGGCGGAGGCTATGGCTACACCTTC

D: NA
size: NA
J: TRBJ2-3
V: TRBV15
CDR3: CATSKEPKADTQYF
DNA: TGTGCCACCAGCAAGGAGCCGAAGGCAGATACGCAGTATTTT

D: TRBD2
size: NA
J: TRBJ2-5
V: TRBV3-1/TRBV3-2
CDR3: CASSLGTSGSQETQYF
DNA: TGTGCCAGCAGCCTTGGGACTAGCGGGAGTCAAGAGACCCAGTACTTC

D: NA
size: NA
J: TRBJ1-3
V: TRBV28
CDR3: CASSFLNTIYF
DNA: TGTGCCAGCAGTTTCTTAAACACCATATATTTT

D: TRBD1
size: NA
J: TRBJ2-2
V: TRBV4-1
CDR3: CASSHPSGTGLTGELFF
DNA: TGCGCCAGCAGCCATCCCTCCGGGACAGGGTTGACCGGGGAGCTGTTTTTT

D: NA
size: NA
J: TRBJ2-7
V: TRBV19
CDR3: CATRMRTDDSYEQYF
DNA: TGTGCCACCCGAATGAGGACAGACGACTCCTACGAGCAGTACTTC

D: TRBD2
size: few
J: TRBJ2-7
V: TRBV5-1
CDR3: CASNLGTSSYEQYF
DNA: TGCGCCAGCAACCTGGGGACTAGCAGCTACGAGCAGTACTTC

D: NA
size: once
J: TRBJ1-2
V: TRBV7-2
CDR3: CASSSSGIGYTF
DNA: TGTGCCAGCAGCTCATCAGGGATTGGCTACACCTTC

D: TRBD1
size: NA
J: TRBJ1-2
V: TRBV19
CDR3: CATSRGQANYGYTF
DNA: TGTGCCACCTCGAGGGGACAGGCTAACTATGGCTACACCTTC

D: TRBD2
size: NA
J: TRBJ2-7
V: TRBV9
CDR3: CASSLGGLANEQYF
DNA: TGTGCCAGCAGCCTAGGGGGACTAGCCAACGAGCAGTACTTC

D: TRBD1
size: NA
J: TRBJ1-1
V: TRBV27
CDR3: CASSLQGAPSEAFF
DNA: TGTGCCAGCAGTTTACAGGGGGCCCCTTCTGAAGCTTTCTTT

D: TRBD2
size: NA
J: TRBJ2-1
V: TRBV19
CDR3: CASSIASSGGYNEQFF
DNA: TGTGCCAGTAGTATAGCTTCTAGCGGGGGGTACAATGAGCAGTTCTTC

D: NA
size: NA
J: TRBJ1-1
V: TRBV30
CDR3: CAWRGTLTSGAFF
DNA: TGTGCCTGGAGGGGGACACTCACGTCCGGGGCTTTCTTT

D: TRBD2
size: NA
J: TRBJ2-7
V: TRBV11-2
CDR3: CASSLEYSGGYSSYEQYF
DNA: TGTGCCAGCAGCTTAGAATATAGCGGGGGGTATAGCTCCTACGAGCAGTACTTC

D: NA
size: NA
J: TRBJ1-6
V: TRBV11-2
CDR3: CASSSLGPRGDSPLHF
DNA: TGTGCCAGCAGCTCCCTGGGGCCCCGGGGGGATTCACCCCTCCACTTT

D: NA
size: NA
J: TRBJ1-2
V: TRBV18
CDR3: CASSRAETGNPTYGYTF
DNA: TGTGCCAGCTCACGCGCGGAAACAGGCAATCCTACCTATGGCTACACCTTC